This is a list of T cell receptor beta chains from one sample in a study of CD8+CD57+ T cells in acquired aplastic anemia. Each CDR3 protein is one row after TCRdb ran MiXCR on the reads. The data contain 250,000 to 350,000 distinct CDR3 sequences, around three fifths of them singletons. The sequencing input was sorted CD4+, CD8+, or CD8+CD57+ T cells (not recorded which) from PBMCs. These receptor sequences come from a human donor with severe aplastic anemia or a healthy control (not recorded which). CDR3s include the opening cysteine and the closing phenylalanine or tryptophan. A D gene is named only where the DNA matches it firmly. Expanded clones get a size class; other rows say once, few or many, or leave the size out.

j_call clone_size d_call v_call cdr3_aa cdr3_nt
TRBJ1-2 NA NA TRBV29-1 CSVDASPGGYTF TGCAGCGTTGACGCCTCCCCAGGTGGCTACACCTTC
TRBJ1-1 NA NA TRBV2 CASSEADSGNTEAFF TGTGCCAGCAGTGAAGCGGACAGCGGTAACACTGAAGCTTTCTTT
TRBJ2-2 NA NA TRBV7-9 CASSLGTAGELFF TGTGCCAGCAGCCTTGGGACGGCCGGGGAGCTGTTTTTT
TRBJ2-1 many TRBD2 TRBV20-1 CSAKQGLAGGYNEQFF TGCAGTGCTAAACAGGGACTAGCGGGGGGTTACAATGAGCAGTTCTTC
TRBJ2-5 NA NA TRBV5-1 CASSPGPRSQETQYF TGCGCCAGCAGCCCGGGCCCTAGGAGTCAAGAGACCCAGTACTTC
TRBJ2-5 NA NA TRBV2 CASSFAEETQYF TGTGCCAGCAGTTTCGCAGAGGAGACCCAGTACTTC
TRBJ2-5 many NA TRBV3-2 CASSQPAGLAGAKTQYF TGTGCCAGCAGCCAACCCGCCGGCCTAGCGGGGGCGAAGACCCAGTACTTC
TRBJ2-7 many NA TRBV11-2 CASNPGAVGYEQYF TGTGCCAGCAACCCCGGGGCGGTGGGGTACGAGCAGTACTTC
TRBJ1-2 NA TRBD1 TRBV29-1 CSVQTRQGTYGYTF TGCAGCGTTCAAACCCGACAGGGAACCTATGGCTACACCTTC
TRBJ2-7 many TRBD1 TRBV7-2 CASSSIGQGTEQYF TGTGCCAGCAGCTCCATTGGACAGGGAACCGAGCAGTACTTC
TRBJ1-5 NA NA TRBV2 CASKRNQPQHF TGTGCCAGCAAACGAAATCAGCCCCAGCATTTT
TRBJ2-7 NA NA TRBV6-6 CASSQEVGGEQYF TGTGCCAGCAGCCAAGAGGTCGGGGGCGAGCAGTACTTC
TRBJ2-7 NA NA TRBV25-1 CASRPTGSDEQYF TGTGCCAGCAGACCAACAGGGTCCGACGAGCAGTACTTC
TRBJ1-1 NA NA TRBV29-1 CAGTVGGTEAFF TGCGCGGGGACTGTCGGGGGCACTGAAGCTTTCTTT
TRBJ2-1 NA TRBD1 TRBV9 CASSTDRETYNEQFF TGTGCCAGCAGCACGGACAGGGAAACCTACAATGAGCAGTTCTTC
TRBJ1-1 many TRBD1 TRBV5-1 CASSSGTGNTEAFF TGTGCCAGCAGCTCAGGGACAGGTAACACTGAAGCTTTCTTT
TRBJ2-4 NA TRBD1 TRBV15 CATRQDRGPSIQYF TGTGCCACCAGACAGGACAGGGGGCCTAGCATTCAGTACTTC
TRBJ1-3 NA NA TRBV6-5 CASSYSAGGGNTIYF TGTGCCAGCAGTTACTCGGCGGGGGGCGGAAACACCATATATTTT
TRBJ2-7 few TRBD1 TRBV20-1 CSAQRQGEQYF TGCAGTGCCCAACGACAGGGCGAGCAGTACTTC
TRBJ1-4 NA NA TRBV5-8 CASSLDRAGDEKLFF TGTGCCAGCAGCTTGGACAGGGCGGGGGATGAAAAACTGTTTTTT
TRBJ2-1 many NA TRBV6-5 CASSYEGASYNEQFF TGTGCCAGCAGTTACGAAGGGGCCTCCTACAATGAGCAGTTCTTC
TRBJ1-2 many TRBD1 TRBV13 CASSPTGGYGYTF TGTGCCAGCAGCCCGACAGGGGGCTATGGCTACACCTTC
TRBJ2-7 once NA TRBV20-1 CSAPSTAAGYEQYF TGCAGTGCCCCGTCGACGGCCGCCGGGTACGAGCAGTACTTC
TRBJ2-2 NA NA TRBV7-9 CASSLDGAIAGELFF TGTGCCAGCAGCTTAGACGGGGCGATAGCCGGGGAGCTGTTTTTT
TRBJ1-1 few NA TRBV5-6 CASRVGGDTEAFF TGTGCCAGCAGGGTGGGGGGGGACACTGAAGCTTTCTTT
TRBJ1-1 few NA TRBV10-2 CASSQTGPNTEAFF TGCGCCAGCAGCCAAACCGGGCCTAACACTGAAGCTTTCTTT
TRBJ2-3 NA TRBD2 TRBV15 CATSRARTSGSTDTQYF TGTGCCACCAGCAGAGCTCGCACTAGCGGGAGTACAGATACGCAGTATTTT
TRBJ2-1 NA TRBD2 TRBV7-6 CASSTGLAGFNEQFF TGTGCCAGCAGCACCGGACTAGCGGGGTTTAATGAGCAGTTCTTC
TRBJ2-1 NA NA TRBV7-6 CASSTRTAGPYNEQFF TGTGCCAGCAGCACTCGGACAGCAGGTCCATACAATGAGCAGTTCTTC
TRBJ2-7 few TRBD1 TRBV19 CASGDRGYEQYF TGTGCCAGTGGGGACAGGGGTTACGAGCAGTACTTC
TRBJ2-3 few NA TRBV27 CASSLAFDFTDTQYF TGTGCCAGCAGTTTAGCGTTCGACTTCACAGATACGCAGTATTTT
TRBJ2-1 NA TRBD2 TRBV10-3 CAIEREVYNEQFF TGTGCCATCGAGCGGGAGGTGTACAATGAGCAGTTCTTC
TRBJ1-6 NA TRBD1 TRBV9 CASSVGRAGGGSPLHF TGTGCCAGCAGCGTAGGCCGGGCAGGGGGCGGTTCACCCCTCCACTTT
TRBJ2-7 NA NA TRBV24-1 CATSVADCYEQYF TGTGCCACCAGTGTTGCGGACTGTTACGAGCAGTACTTC
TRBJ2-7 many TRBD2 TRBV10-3 CAISVDAGGPYEQYF TGTGCCATCAGTGTTGATGCGGGAGGGCCTTACGAGCAGTACTTC
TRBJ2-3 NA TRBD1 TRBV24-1 CATSDVQGASTDTQYF TGTGCCACCAGTGATGTGCAGGGGGCTTCGACAGATACGCAGTATTTT
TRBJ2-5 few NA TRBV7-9 CASSPLALETQYF TGTGCCAGCAGCCCCCTAGCTTTGGAGACCCAGTACTTC
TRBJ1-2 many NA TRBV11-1 CASSQPGGGSGYTF TGTGCCAGCAGCCAACCGGGGGGGGGCAGTGGCTACACCTTC
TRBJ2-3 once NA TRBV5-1 CASSSPLGVSDTQYF TGCGCCAGCAGCTCCCCCCTGGGCGTCTCAGATACGCAGTATTTT
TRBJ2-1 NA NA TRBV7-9 CASSLDLVYNEQFF TGTGCCAGCAGCTTAGATCTCGTCTACAATGAGCAGTTCTTC
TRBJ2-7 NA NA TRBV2 CAVGGLNYEQYF TGTGCCGTGGGGGGCTTGAATTACGAGCAGTACTTC
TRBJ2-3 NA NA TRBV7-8 CAIGRSRGTDTQYF TGTGCCATCGGACGGTCCAGGGGAACAGATACGCAGTATTTT
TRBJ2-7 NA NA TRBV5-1 CASSLGDGSYEQYF TGCGCCAGCAGCTTGGGGGACGGATCCTACGAGCAGTACTTC
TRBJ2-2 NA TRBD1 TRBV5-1 CASSQGTDPRGELFF TGCGCCAGCAGCCAGGGGACAGACCCTAGAGGGGAGCTGTTTTTT
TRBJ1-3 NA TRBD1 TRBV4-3 CASSQTGTAGNTIYF TGCGCCAGCAGCCAAACCGGGACAGCTGGAAACACCATATATTTT
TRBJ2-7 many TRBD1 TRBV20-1 CSARDRPGGEVVEQYF TGCAGTGCTAGAGATCGGCCAGGGGGTGAAGTGGTCGAGCAGTACTTC
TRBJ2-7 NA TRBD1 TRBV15 CATSGASLPTGTYEQYF TGTGCCACCAGCGGGGCGTCGCTTCCGACAGGGACCTACGAGCAGTACTTC
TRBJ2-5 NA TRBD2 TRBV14 CASSYGLAGGRETQYF TGTGCCAGCAGCTATGGACTAGCGGGGGGCCGAGAGACCCAGTACTTC
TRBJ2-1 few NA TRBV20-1 CSASRTGYNEQFF TGCAGTGCTAGCAGGACGGGATACAATGAGCAGTTCTTC
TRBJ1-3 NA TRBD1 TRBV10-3 CAISDSDRNSGNTIYF TGTGCCATCAGTGATTCGGACAGGAACTCTGGAAACACCATATATTTT
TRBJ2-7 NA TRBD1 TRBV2 CASVEGQDSYEQYF TGTGCCTCCGTTGAGGGACAGGATTCCTACGAGCAGTACTTC
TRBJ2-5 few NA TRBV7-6 CASSLGQWRAQYF TGTGCCAGCAGCTTAGGACAGTGGAGGGCCCAGTACTTC